These 14 T cell receptor beta chains share one sample of origin, sequenced in a study of regulatory T cells in long-lasting Graves disease (dated by TCRdb to the early 2020s). In light of the paper, this sample's time point label describes: newly diagnosed GD, antithyroid drugs for less than 3 months. RNA was extracted from PBMCs in TRIzol for both TCR sequencing and RNA sequencing. Libraries were constructed by multiplex PCR. Sequencing instrument: Illumina HiSeq 4000. iRepertoire HTBI primers and Arm-PCR amplification of CDR3 regions were used to construct TCR beta libraries. In TCRdb, the public reads were trimmed at Q25 with fastp and aligned with MiXCR, with productive beta chains retained. Each entry is one CDR3 protein sequence, shown with its most common DNA and genes. The sample contains some 500,000 distinct CDR3 sequences, about 13% of them found a single time. Clones ranked in the top ten supply over 7.5% of the sample.

These data also formed part of another study, on T cells in Graves' hyperthyroidism and ophthalmopathy.

Source: peripheral blood mononuclear cells (PBMCs), taken at new diagnosis, from a patient treated with antithyroid drugs. The source is a man aged 30-40 years with Graves disease. Donor details come from another sample of the same person, matched by shared clones.

This clonotype was observed at least ten times. The rearrangement uses TRBV6-1 and TRBJ2-1; the D is unclear. The CDR3 totals 12 residues. Between the trimmed V and J ends, which lost 3 bases and 7 bases, there was a span of 7 bases. Germline values: CDR1 MNHNS, CDR2 SASEGT. This CDR3 reads CASSDLGNEQFF. In DNA form, the CDR3 reads TGTGCCAGCAGTGATTTGGGGAATGAGCAGTTCTTC.

This clonotype has a count of ten or more. The CDR3 reads CASSSNRVQETQYF. The CDR3 DNA reads as TGTGCCAGCAGTAGTAACAGGGTTCAAGAGACCCAGTACTTC. The chain combines TRBV27 with TRBJ2-5; TRBD1 is a possible D gene (6 bases). Germline V lookup: CDR1 MNHEY, CDR2 SMNVEV (reference sequence). Trimming took 5 bases from V and 2 from J, leaving 12 bases between them. This CDR3 is built from 14 residues.

At least ten counts were recorded for this clonotype. The chain couples TRBV5-1 to TRBJ2-3; 9 bases map to TRBD2. CDR3 size: 17 residues. Germline CDR1 SGHRS, CDR2 YFSETQ. V shed 0 bases, J shed 5 bases, and the junction held 10 bases outside the gene matches. DNA for the CDR3: TGCGCCAGCAGCTTGGACCCGGGACTAGCAGGAAGAGATACGCAGTATTTT. Translated: CASSLDPGLAGRDTQYF.

There are many counts of this clonotype. V usage is TRBV5-1 and J usage is TRBJ2-7; a possible D gene is TRBD1 (6 bases). This CDR3 is built from 14 residues. Per germline, CDR1 SGHRS and CDR2 YFSETQ. The V and J ends lost 4 bases and 7 bases respectively, with 18 bases between them. The CDR3 region is CASSMREGVGEQYF. DNA for the CDR3: TGCGCCAGCAGCATGCGAGAGGGGGTAGGGGAGCAGTACTTC.

In this sample, this clonotype turned up many times. The rearrangement joins TRBV28 to TRBJ1-5; the match to TRBD1 covers 12 bases. CDR1 is MDHEN and CDR2 is SYDVKM in the germline V gene. This CDR3 spans 15 amino acids. The junction had 12 bases not matched to a gene; V was cut back by 10 bases and J by 8 bases. The CDR3 loop is CATAGTGGLREPQHF. As DNA, the CDR3 is TGTGCCACCGCTGGGACAGGGGGCCTTCGAGAGCCCCAGCATTTT.

Details on this clonotype: It is likely a read error: a sequence one base away is far more abundant. This chain connects TRBV7-8 to TRBJ2-5; a possible D gene is TRBD2 (5 bases). The germline V gene encodes CDR1 SGHVS and CDR2 FQNEAQ. Trimming removed 5 bases from V and 4 bases from J, with 11 bases in between. The CDR3 spans 13 residues. This CDR3 reads CASSARAGETQYF. The DNA for the CDR3 is TGTGCCAGCAGCGCCCGGGCGGGAGAGACCCAGTACTTC.

This clonotype was seen a handful of times. Here the CDR3 DNA reads TGTGCCAGCAGCCAGGGACACGGATCCTACGAGCAGTACTTC. This translates into CASSQGHGSYEQYF. The genes are TRBV14 and TRBJ2-7; possibly TRBD1 for D (6 bases). Trimming removed 3 bases from V and 1 base from J, with 10 bases in between. The CDR3 has 14 amino acids. Germline V CDR1 and CDR2: SGHDN, FVKESK.

This clonotype occurred a few times. This chain uses TRBV4-2 with TRBJ2-2, with TRBD2 matching over 14 bases. Germline V lookup: CDR1 LGHNA, CDR2 YNFKEQ. The length of the CDR3 is 18 residues. V was pared by 3 bases and J by 3 bases, with 6 bases of the junction left unmatched. CDR3 coding DNA: TGTGCCAGCAGCCAGGGACTAGCGGGAGTGTACGACACCGGGGAGCTGTTTTTT. Translation gives CASSQGLAGVYDTGELFF.

This clonotype was seen at least ten times. CDR3 sequence reads: CSMTSGFSYEQYF. The CDR3 bases are TGCAGCATGACTAGCGGGTTTTCCTACGAGCAGTACTTC. This chain connects TRBV29-1 to TRBJ2-7, with 10 bases aligning to TRBD2. Germline V CDR1 and CDR2: SQVTM, ANQGSEA. CDR3 length: 13 amino acids. Trimming took 8 bases from V and 1 from J; bases not matched to a gene: 5.

Comment on this clonotype: Possible read error: a much larger clone is one base away. The chain recombines TRBV2 with TRBJ2-3, with 9 positions matching TRBD2. V trimming: 7 bases; J trimming: 5 bases; junction bases outside the gene matches: 13. CDR3 size: 16 residues. Per the germline V gene, CDR1 is SNHLY and CDR2 is FYNNEI. DNA of the CDR3: TGTGCCAGCAACCACCTCGCGGGAGGGCCTGGAGATACGCAGTATTTT. This codes for CASNHLAGGPGDTQYF.

Comments on this clonotype: With a much larger clone just one base away, this may be a read error. The chain carries TRBV7-9 and TRBJ2-5, with D perhaps assigned TRBD1 or TRBD2 (6 bases each). The CDR3 runs 16 residues. Per germline, CDR1 SEHNR and CDR2 FQNEAQ (reference sequence). V was trimmed by 2 bases and J by 1 base, leaving 14 bases between them. In nucleotides, the CDR3 is TGTGCCAGCAGCTTACGGGCGGGGACACGCCAAGAGACCCAGTACTTC. Protein: CASSLRAGTRQETQYF.

This clonotype was detected many times. The rearrangement uses TRBV2 and TRBJ2-3, with 7 bases lining up with TRBD2. V gave up 4 bases and J gave up 1 base; unmatched junction bases: 5. CDR1 and CDR2 (germline): SNHLY, FYNNEI. The CDR3 has 15 residues. The CDR3 is CASSVQRGRTDTQYF. The CDR3 region has the DNA TGTGCCAGCAGTGTCCAGCGGGGCCGCACAGATACGCAGTATTTT.

This clonotype was counted at least ten times. This chain's CDR3 is CASSLVRGLSYGYTF. CDR3 nucleotides: TGTGCCAGCAGCTTAGTCAGGGGATTGAGCTATGGCTACACCTTC. This rearrangement joins TRBV7-2 to TRBJ1-2, with D maybe TRBD1 (6 bases). The germline CDR1 and CDR2 sequences are SGHTA and FQGNSA. There are 15 residues in the CDR3. Between the trimmed V and J ends, which lost 1 base and 4 bases, there was a span of 13 bases.

This clonotype was counted many times. This chain uses TRBV27 with TRBJ2-1, with 9 bases matching TRBD2. CDR3 size: 16 residues. Germline V gene data show CDR1 as MNHEY and CDR2 as SMNVEV (reference sequence). Trimming at V came to 4 bases and at J to 3 bases, leaving 7 bases not matched to a gene. As DNA, the CDR3 is TGTGCCAGCAGTTCCATTAGCGGGAGAGGCTACAATGAGCAGTTCTTC. Translation gives CASSSISGRGYNEQFF.